These 23 T cell receptor beta chains were sequenced from one sample in a study of T cell responses to AZD1222 COVID-19 vaccine. Here immunoSEQ multiplex PCR was the method, and the copy in TCRdb shows in-frame clones only, minus some. The sample lists roughly 150,000 clones; 88% were seen once. Material: peripheral blood, obtained on day 0 of MenACWY control vaccination. All receptors come from an adult in good health.

The V gene is TRBV5-1, the J gene TRBJ2-4; 10 bases are a match to TRBD1. The CDR3 runs 15 residues. Germline loops: CDR1 SGHRS, CDR2 YFSETQ. V shed 4 bases and J 6 bases; nucleotides not matched to a gene: 7. The chain's CDR3 is CASSPGTGAGNIQYF. CDR3 DNA sequence: TGCGCCAGCAGCCCAGGGACAGGGGCGGGAAACATTCAGTACTTC. Supplemented by reference TRBV5-1 and TRBJ2-4, the full variable domain reads KAGVTQTPRYLIKTRGQQVTLSCSPISGHRSVSWYQQTPGQGLQFLFEYFSETQRNKGNFPGRFSGRQFSNSRSEMNVSTLELGDSALYLCASSPGTGAGNIQYFGAGTRLSVL.

The chain employs TRBV4-3 and TRBJ2-1; D not certain. This CDR3 region has 14 residues. Trimming shortened V by 0 bases and J by 7 bases, and 10 bases separated the two germline ends. Germline V gene lookup returns CDR1 LGHNA and CDR2 YSLEER. The CDR3: CASSQDPVGNEQFF. The CDR3 nucleotides read TGCGCCAGCAGCCAAGATCCGGTAGGAAATGAGCAGTTCTTC.

This chain links TRBV18 with TRBJ2-7, with 10 positions matching TRBD1. CDR3 length: 16 amino acids. Germline V CDR1 and CDR2: KGHSH, LQKENI. The V segment lost 3 bases and the J segment 2 bases; nucleotides outside the gene matches: 7. CDR3 nucleotide sequence: TGTGCCAGCTCACCTGAAGTGGACAGGGGGGCCTACGAGCAGTACTTC. It encodes CASSPEVDRGAYEQYF.

The chain combines TRBV9 with TRBJ2-1, with D perhaps matching TRBD1 or TRBD2 (5 bases each). The CDR3 length is 15 residues. Trimming cost V 2 bases and J 4 bases, with 13 bases left between them. CDR1 is SGDLS and CDR2 is YYNGEE in the germline V gene. CDR3 DNA: TGTGCCAGCAGCGTGGGGACGGGGTCGTACAATGAGCAGTTCTTC. This sequence encodes CASSVGTGSYNEQFF.

The V call is TRBV5-4, the J call TRBJ2-3, with 7 positions matching TRBD2. With 5 bases clipped from V and 2 bases from J, the junction kept 11 bases outside the gene matches. Germline CDR1 is SGHNT and CDR2 is YYREEE (reference sequence). The CDR3 extends over 16 amino acids. The CDR3 nucleotides read TGTGCCAGCAGAACCGGGACTAACCAACACACAGATACGCAGTATTTT. It translates to CASRTGTNQHTDTQYF.

The V call is TRBV19, the J call TRBJ2-3; TRBD1 matches 8 bases. V was clipped by 7 bases and J by 1 base; unmatched bases: 4. The CDR3 loop spans 14 amino acids. Germline CDR1 LNHDA, CDR2 SQIVND (reference sequence). In DNA form, the CDR3 reads TGTGCCAGTACTTCAGGGGGCGGCACAGATACGCAGTATTTT. It specifies CASTSGGGTDTQYF.

The chain combines TRBV7-2 with TRBJ1-6; 7 bases align to TRBD1. From germline, CDR1 is SGHTA and CDR2 FQGNSA. The ends lost 1 base at V and 8 bases at J; junction bases unmatched: 8. The CDR3 is made up of 16 amino acids. CDR3 nucleotide sequence: TGTGCCAGCAGCTTAGGAAGGGGGACAGTATATTCACCCCTCCACTTT. The encoded protein is CASSLGRGTVYSPLHF.

The chain employs TRBV11-2 and TRBJ1-1; 9 bases line up with TRBD1. V was pared by 5 bases and J by 0 bases, with 7 bases of the junction left unmatched. Germline CDR1 SGHAT, CDR2 FQNNGV. This CDR3 contains 16 residues. CDR3 residues: CASSRRGQGLNTEAFF. CDR3 coding DNA: TGTGCCAGCAGCCGACGGGGACAGGGTTTGAACACTGAAGCTTTCTTT.

The V and J genes are TRBV12-3 or TRBV12-4 and TRBJ2-1; no definite D call. Between the trimmed V and J ends, which lost 5 bases and 15 bases, there was a span of 17 bases. The CDR3 totals 12 residues. Written as DNA, the CDR3 is TGTGCCAGCAGTCCCCAAATTTCATATCGGTTCTTC. This codes for CASSPQISYRFF.

J is TRBJ2-1 and V is TRBV5-1; no firm D call. The CDR3 is 13 amino acids. Per germline, CDR1 SGHRS and CDR2 YFSETQ. V was shortened by 1 base and J by 4 bases, with 6 bases between the two germline ends. The CDR3 is CASSLFRYNEQFF. The CDR3 bases are TGCGCCAGCAGCTTGTTTCGGTACAATGAGCAGTTCTTC. The full variable domain, completed using reference TRBV5-1 and TRBJ2-1, is KAGVTQTPRYLIKTRGQQVTLSCSPISGHRSVSWYQQTPGQGLQFLFEYFSETQRNKGNFPGRFSGRQFSNSRSEMNVSTLELGDSALYLCASSLFRYNEQFFGPGTRLTVL.

This clone has only a few counts. This sequence joins TRBV4-1 and TRBJ1-2; TRBD1 is a possible D gene (5 bases). This CDR3 comprises 14 residues. Per the germline V gene, CDR1 is MGHRA and CDR2 is YSYEKL. The ends were cut back, 3 bases at V and 7 bases at J, with 15 bases in the middle. In nucleotides, the CDR3 is TGCGCCAGCAGCCAGGCAGGGTATTTCTTTGGCTACACCTTC. This translates into CASSQAGYFFGYTF.

V gene TRBV7-2 combines with J gene TRBJ1-4; a weak D match, TRBD1 (5 bases). Germline V gives CDR1 SGHTA, CDR2 FQGNSA. The CDR3 spans 16 residues. V lost 5 bases and J 0 bases, leaving 13 bases between the germline ends. This chain's CDR3 is CASSILRASTNEKLFF. The CDR3 nucleotides are TGTGCCAGCAGCATCCTCAGGGCCTCAACTAATGAAAAACTGTTTTTT. Variable domain in full (rest from reference TRBV7-2 and TRBJ1-4): GAGVSQSPSNKVTEKGKDVELRCDPISGHTALYWYRQSLGQGLEFLIYFQGNSAPDKSGLPSDRFSAERTGGSVSTLTIQRTQQEDSAVYLCASSILRASTNEKLFFGSGTQLSVL.

The J gene is TRBJ2-5, the V gene TRBV7-9; D remains ambiguous. CDR1 SEHNR and CDR2 FQNEAQ come from the germline V gene (reference sequence). Deletions cut 3 bases from V and 1 base from J, with 9 bases between. CDR3 length: 14 residues. CDR3 DNA: TGTGCCAGCAGCTTCTCCGGGTCCCAAGAGACCCAGTACTTC. Translation: CASSFSGSQETQYF. Full variable domain (missing parts from reference TRBV7-9 and TRBJ2-5): DTGVSQNPRHKITKRGQNVTFRCDPISEHNRLYWYRQTLGQGPEFLTYFQNEAQLEKSRLLSDRFSAERPKGSFSTLEIQRTEQGDSAMYLCASSFSGSQETQYFGPGTRLLVL.

The chain uses TRBV28 and TRBJ2-1; TRBD2 matches 8 bases. The CDR3 totals 15 residues. The ends lost 6 bases at V and 2 bases at J; junction bases unmatched: 6. Per germline, CDR1 MDHEN and CDR2 SYDVKM. The CDR3 nucleotides read TGTGCCAGCAGCCGAGCGGGAGCTCCCTACAATGAGCAGTTCTTC. Encoded protein: CASSRAGAPYNEQFF. The whole variable domain, filled in from reference TRBV28 and TRBJ2-1, reads DVKVTQSSRYLVKRTGEKVFLECVQDMDHENMFWYRQDPGLGLRLIYFSYDVKMKEKGDIPEGYSVSREKKERFSLILESASTNQTSMYLCASSRAGAPYNEQFFGPGTRLTVL.

The chain joins TRBV6-5 to TRBJ2-7; the D call may be TRBD1 or TRBD2 (5 bases each). Germline CDR1 is MNHEY and CDR2 is SVGAGI. V lost 5 bases to trimming and J lost 1 base, with 15 bases between them. This CDR3 has 15 amino acids. CDR3 sequence (DNA): TGTGCCAGCAGTAGGGACGGAAAACTGTCCTACGAGCAGTACTTC. This sequence encodes CASSRDGKLSYEQYF.

V is TRBV30 and J is TRBJ2-2; unclear D gene. The V end was cut by 4 bases, the J end by 5 bases, with 11 bases between. The CDR3 is made up of 13 amino acids. Germline values: CDR1 GTSNPN, CDR2 SVGIG (reference sequence). The CDR3 bases are TGTGCCTGGACCCCCGTAGAAACCGGGGAGCTGTTTTTT. Its protein product is CAWTPVETGELFF. The full variable domain, its missing parts supplied by reference TRBV30 and TRBJ2-2, is SQTIHQWPATLVQPVGSPLSLECTVEGTSNPNLYWYRQAAGRGLQLLFYSVGIGQISSEVPQNLSASRPQDRQFILSSKKLLLSDSGFYLCAWTPVETGELFFGEGSRLTVL.

The chain has TRBV28 and TRBJ1-5; the D gene is possibly TRBD1 (5 bases). Trimming removed 6 bases from V and 1 base from J, with 16 bases in between. Germline V lookup: CDR1 MDHEN, CDR2 SYDVKM. The CDR3 length is 16 residues. The CDR3 coding sequence is TGTGCCAGCAGCTGGGGGAGCATCACGAGCAATCAGCCCCAGCATTTT. Its translation: CASSWGSITSNQPQHF.

The chain has TRBV5-5 and TRBJ1-1, with D unclear. The CDR3 sequence is 14 residues long. V was clipped by 3 bases and J by 1 base, with 10 bases between them. The V gene's germline CDR1 is SGHKS and CDR2 YYEKEE (reference sequence). The CDR3: CASSWRTGNTEAFF. DNA for the CDR3: TGTGCCAGCAGCTGGCGGACGGGGAACACTGAAGCTTTCTTT.

The chain has TRBV2 and TRBJ1-4, with unresolved D. The CDR3 loop spans 13 amino acids. Germline V gives CDR1 SNHLY, CDR2 FYNNEI. The V gene lost 10 bases and the J gene lost 0 bases, with 9 bases spanning the gap. DNA for the CDR3: TGTGCCATCCTTAGTGCAACTAATGAAAAACTGTTTTTT. Amino acid sequence: CAILSATNEKLFF.

V gene TRBV18 combines with J gene TRBJ1-6, with 7 nucleotides matching TRBD1. The V gene end was trimmed by 2 bases and the J gene end by 8 bases; junction bases not matched to a gene: 6. CDR1 is KGHSH, CDR2 LQKENI, per germline. There are 15 residues in the CDR3. The CDR3 protein is CASSPTGAWDSPLHF. As DNA, the CDR3 is TGTGCCAGCTCACCAACAGGGGCATGGGATTCACCCCTCCACTTT. The variable domain in full, with the rest retrieved from reference TRBV18 and TRBJ1-6, is NAGVMQNPRHLVRRRGQEARLRCSPMKGHSHVYWYRQLPEEGLKFMVYLQKENIIDESGMPKERFSAEFPKEGPSILRIQQVVRGDSAAYFCASSPTGAWDSPLHFGNGTRLTVT.

The J gene is TRBJ2-7, the V gene TRBV12-3 or TRBV12-4; a possible D gene is TRBD2 (6 bases). V lost 8 bases to trimming and J lost 3 bases, with 11 bases between them. The length of the CDR3 is 12 residues. Here the CDR3 DNA reads TGTGCCAGCGGGGGACTGAACTACGAGCAGTACTTC. Translation gives CASGGLNYEQYF.

V is TRBV7-9 and J is TRBJ2-7, with D unresolved. The V end was cut by 1 base, the J end by 0 bases, with 7 bases between. The CDR3 has 14 residues. Germline V gene data show CDR1 as SEHNR and CDR2 as FQNEAQ (reference sequence). In DNA, the CDR3 is TGTGCCAGCAGCTTAGTTGTCAGCTCCTACGAGCAGTACTTC. Translation: CASSLVVSSYEQYF.

The chain combines TRBV7-2 with TRBJ1-2, with 8 nucleotides matching TRBD1. This CDR3 has 15 residues. From germline, CDR1 is SGHTA and CDR2 FQGNSA. V lost 1 base, J lost 7 bases, and 8 bases stayed unmatched. CDR3 sequence: CASSLEGAGGFGYTF. As DNA, the CDR3 is TGTGCCAGCAGCTTAGAGGGGGCAGGGGGCTTTGGCTACACCTTC.